This entry describes one T cell receptor (beta chain). Its antigen is not identified. The germline V gene encodes CDR1 SQVTM and CDR2 ANQGSEA. There are 13 residues in the CDR3. The ends were cut back, 6 bases at V and 9 bases at J, with 17 bases in the middle. The data are from a study of blood T cells in healthy people across ages. Study conclusions and caveats: Per million T cells, the diversity of TCR beta decreased roughly linearly as age advanced.

A second about 6 to 11 cycle PCR used barcoded and J-beta primers. CDR3-containing paired-end reads numbering at least 2.5 million came from each sample. TCRdb used MiXCR to reprocess the 5' RACE reads, holding one entry per CDR3 protein. The sample contains 550,000 to 700,000 distinct CDR3 sequences, approximately 27% of which appear only once. The chain couples TRBV29-1 to TRBJ2-2, with D possibly matching TRBD1 (6 bases). The sequenced sample was blood. This receptor was taken from a woman aged 70-85 years in good health. The CDR3 region is CSVRDTLGRELFF. The CDR3 bases are TGCAGCGTCCGGGACACCCTGGGACGGGAGCTGTTTTTT.